Listed below are T cell receptor beta chains from one sample, sequenced in a study of shared clonotypes between healthy human individuals. Repertoires were generated with immunoSEQ multiplex PCR, while TCRdb's copy carries only in-frame clones and drops some. The table lists some 680,000 clones, around three quarters of them singletons. The specimen sequenced was memory CD4+ T cells sorted from blood. The receptors come from a woman aged 25 to 39 in good health. Both conserved end residues are part of each CDR3.

v_gene | CDR3aa
TRBV5-6 | CASSSTLEAGNTIYF
TRBV2 | CASSGGIGVRDGYTF
TRBV6-5 | CASRNRGRGYGYTF
TRBV19 | CASFPAGPNTEAFF
TRBV5-4 | CASSLVVVRGNTEAFF
TRBV28 | CASSPRPGEAFF
TRBV7-2 | CASSLTRLAGGVGETQYF
TRBV29-1 | CSVEQGVGYGYTF
TRBV7-9 | CASSQRGQGDEQYF
TRBV10-3 | CAGRTGALNTEAFF
TRBV14 | CASSGRNTEAFF
TRBV7-7 | CASSLRGEGKYNEQFF
TRBV28 | CASSQLAGASYNEQFF
TRBV5-4 | CASSAPGVEGREQYF
TRBV19 | CASSPGTGFGYTF
TRBV2 | CASSETSPMYNEQFF
TRBV6-5 | CASSYRTGGGEQYF
TRBV6-1 | CASRGLAGWRRETQYF
TRBV11-1 | CASSSAQGTYTDTQYF
TRBV7-3 | CASSLQGAGTGELFF
TRBV7-6 | CASSLALAAAGELFF
TRBV5-1 | CASSKDPYEQYF
TRBV30 | CASQRGAGSPLHF
TRBV7-2 | CASSTLAGGAGELFF